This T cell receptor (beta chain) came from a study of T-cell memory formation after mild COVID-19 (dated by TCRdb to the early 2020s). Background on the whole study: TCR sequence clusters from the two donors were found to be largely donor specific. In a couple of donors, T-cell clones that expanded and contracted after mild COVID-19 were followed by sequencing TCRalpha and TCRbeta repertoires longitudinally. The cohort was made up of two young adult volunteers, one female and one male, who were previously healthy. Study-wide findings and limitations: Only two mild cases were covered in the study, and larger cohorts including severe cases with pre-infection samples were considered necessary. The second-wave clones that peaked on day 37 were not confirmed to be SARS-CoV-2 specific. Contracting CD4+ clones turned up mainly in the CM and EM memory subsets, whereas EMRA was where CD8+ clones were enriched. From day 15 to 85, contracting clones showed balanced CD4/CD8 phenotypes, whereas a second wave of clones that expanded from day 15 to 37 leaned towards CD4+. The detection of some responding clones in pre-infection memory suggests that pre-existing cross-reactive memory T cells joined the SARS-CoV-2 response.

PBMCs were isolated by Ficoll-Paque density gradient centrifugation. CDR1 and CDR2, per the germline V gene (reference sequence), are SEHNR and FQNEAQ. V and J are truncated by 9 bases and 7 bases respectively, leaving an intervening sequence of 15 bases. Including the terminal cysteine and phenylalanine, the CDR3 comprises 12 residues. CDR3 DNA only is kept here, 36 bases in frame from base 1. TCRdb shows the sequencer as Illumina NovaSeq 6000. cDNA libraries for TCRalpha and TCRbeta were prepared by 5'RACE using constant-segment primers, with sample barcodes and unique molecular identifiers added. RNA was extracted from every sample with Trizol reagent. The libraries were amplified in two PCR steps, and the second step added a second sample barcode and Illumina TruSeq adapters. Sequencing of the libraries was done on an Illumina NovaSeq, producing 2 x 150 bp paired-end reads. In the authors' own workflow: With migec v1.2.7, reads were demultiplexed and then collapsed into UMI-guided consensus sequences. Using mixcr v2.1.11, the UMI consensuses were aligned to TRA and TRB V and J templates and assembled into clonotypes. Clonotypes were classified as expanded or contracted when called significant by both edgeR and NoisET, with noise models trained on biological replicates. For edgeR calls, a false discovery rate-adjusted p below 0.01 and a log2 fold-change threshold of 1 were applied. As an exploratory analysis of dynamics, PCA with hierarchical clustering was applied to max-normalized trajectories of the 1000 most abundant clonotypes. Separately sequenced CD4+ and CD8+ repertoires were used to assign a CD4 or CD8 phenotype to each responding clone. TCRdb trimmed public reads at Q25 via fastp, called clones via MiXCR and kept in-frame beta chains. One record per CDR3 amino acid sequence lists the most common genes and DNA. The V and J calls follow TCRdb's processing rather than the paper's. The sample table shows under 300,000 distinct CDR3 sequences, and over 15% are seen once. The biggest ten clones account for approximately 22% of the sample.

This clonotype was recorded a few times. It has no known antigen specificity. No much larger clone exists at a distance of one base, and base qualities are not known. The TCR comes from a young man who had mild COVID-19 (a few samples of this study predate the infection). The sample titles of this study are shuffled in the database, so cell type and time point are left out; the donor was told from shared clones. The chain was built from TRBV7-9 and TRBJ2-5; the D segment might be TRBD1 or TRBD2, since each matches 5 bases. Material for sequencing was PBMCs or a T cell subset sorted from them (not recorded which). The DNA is TGTGCCAGTACCGGGCCGAGGGGGACCCAGTACTTC. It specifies CASTGPRGTQYF.